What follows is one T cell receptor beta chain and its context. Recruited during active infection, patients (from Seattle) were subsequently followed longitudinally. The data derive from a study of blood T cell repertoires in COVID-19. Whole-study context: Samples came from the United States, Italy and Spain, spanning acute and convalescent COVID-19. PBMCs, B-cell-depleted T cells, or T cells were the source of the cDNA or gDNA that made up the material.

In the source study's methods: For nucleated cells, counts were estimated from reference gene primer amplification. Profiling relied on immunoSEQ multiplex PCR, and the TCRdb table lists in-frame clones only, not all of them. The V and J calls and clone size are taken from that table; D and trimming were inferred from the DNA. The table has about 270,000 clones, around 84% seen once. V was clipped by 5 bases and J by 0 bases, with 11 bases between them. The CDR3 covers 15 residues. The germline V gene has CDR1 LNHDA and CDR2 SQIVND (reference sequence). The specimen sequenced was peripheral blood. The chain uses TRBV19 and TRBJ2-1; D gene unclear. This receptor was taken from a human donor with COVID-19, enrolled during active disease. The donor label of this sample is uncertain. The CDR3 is CASSQVFSSYNEQFF. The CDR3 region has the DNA TGTGCCAGTAGTCAGGTTTTCAGCTCCTACAATGAGCAGTTCTTC. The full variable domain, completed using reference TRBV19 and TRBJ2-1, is DGGITQSPKYLFRKEGQNVTLSCEQNLNHDAMYWYRQDPGQGLRLIYYSQIVNDFQKGDIAEGYSVSREKKESFPLTVTSAQKNPTAFYLCASSQVFSSYNEQFFGPGTRLTVL.